What follows are 30 T cell receptor beta chains derived from one specimen sequenced in a study of blood T cell repertoires in COVID-19. Assay used: immunoSEQ multiplex PCR; TCRdb lists only in-frame clones, some missing. Among 190,000 or so clones listed, roughly 87% were seen once. Sequenced: PBMCs or T cells enriched from blood (not recorded which). The receptors come from a man aged 18 to 29 with acute COVID-19.

This chain connects TRBV5-8 to TRBJ2-6, with 7 bases that match TRBD1. V gave up 2 bases and J gave up 0 bases; unmatched junction bases: 5. Germline CDR1 reads SGHTS; CDR2 reads YDEGEE. The CDR3 is 17 residues long. DNA of the CDR3: TGTGCCAGCAGCTTCGGGACAGTAGACTCTGGGGCCAACGTCCTGACTTTC. Protein: CASSFGTVDSGANVLTF.

The CDR3, as DNA: TGTGCCAGCAGCTTAGCCCACAATTCGATCGCCACCCTCCACTTT. It translates to CASSLAHNSIATLHF. V and J are TRBV7-8 and TRBJ1-6, with D hard to call. This CDR3 is built from 15 residues. V was shortened by 0 bases and J by 14 bases, with 17 bases between the two germline ends. Germline CDR1 is SGHVS and CDR2 is FQNEAQ.

This clone was picked up one time. J is TRBJ1-1 and V is TRBV5-4, with D possibly being TRBD1 (6 bases). Germline loops: CDR1 SGHNT, CDR2 YYREEE (reference sequence). V shed 3 bases and J shed 5 bases, with 17 bases lying between them. The CDR3 is made up of 15 amino acids. In nucleotides, the CDR3 is TGTGCCAGCAGCTGGGGGCCGGGTTTGGAGACTGAAGCTTTCTTT. Its protein product is CASSWGPGLETEAFF.

V usage is TRBV6-6 and J usage is TRBJ2-2; 12 nucleotides agree with TRBD2. The CDR3 consists of 16 residues. Germline CDR1 is MNHNY and CDR2 is SVGAGI (reference sequence). The V segment lost 2 bases and the J segment 6 bases; nucleotides outside the gene matches: 4. CDR3 sequence: CASSYPGLAGPGELFF. The CDR3, as DNA: TGTGCCAGCAGTTACCCCGGACTAGCGGGACCCGGGGAGCTGTTTTTT.

This sequence joins TRBV4-1 and TRBJ1-1, with a weak D call TRBD1 (5 bases). The V end lost 1 base, the J end lost 4 bases, and 10 bases lay between the germline ends. Germline V CDR1 and CDR2: MGHRA, YSYEKL. The CDR3 has 14 amino acids. In nucleotides, the CDR3 is TGCGCCAGCAGCCAAGCGGCAGGGCCCACTGAAGCTTTCTTT. Its protein is CASSQAAGPTEAFF.

The CDR3 sequence is CASSPGQGIYGYTF. CDR3 coding DNA: TGTGCCAGCAGTCCCGGACAGGGGATCTATGGCTACACCTTC. This chain uses TRBV6-2 or TRBV6-3 with TRBJ1-2; the match to TRBD1 covers 9 bases. The V gene's germline CDR1 is MNHEY and CDR2 SVGEGT. This CDR3 region has 14 residues. The V gene end was trimmed by 5 bases and the J gene end by 4 bases; junction bases not matched to a gene: 5.

The CDR3 DNA reads as TGCGCCAGCAGTCAGCCCACCTCACAGACCGCAGGCATTCAGTACTTC. It specifies CASSQPTSQTAGIQYF. The chain carries TRBV23-1 and TRBJ2-4; D unresolved. TRBV23-1 is recorded as an ORF, its role being uncertain. The V end was cut by 3 bases, the J end by 9 bases, with 21 bases between. The CDR3 has 16 residues.

The V call is TRBV11-3, the J call TRBJ2-5; TRBD2 is a possible D gene (6 bases). V lost 8 bases and J 4 bases, leaving 14 bases between the germline ends. Looked up from germline, CDR1 is SGHNT and CDR2 is YENEEA. The CDR3 has 13 amino acids. CDR3 sequence (DNA): TGTGCCAGCCTGGCTTTGGGGGGAGAGACCCAGTACTTC. Its protein is CASLALGGETQYF.

The chain carries TRBV19 and TRBJ2-2; 9 nucleotides line up with TRBD2. CDR3 size: 16 residues. The J segment lost 0 bases and the V segment lost 6 bases, leaving 5 bases of the junction unmatched. Germline V gene lookup returns CDR1 LNHDA and CDR2 SQIVND (reference sequence). CDR3 in DNA: TGTGCCAGTAGCATCCTAGCGGGACCGAACACCGGGGAGCTGTTTTTT. It yields the protein CASSILAGPNTGELFF.

The chain couples TRBV5-5 to TRBJ1-5, with TRBD1 matching over 10 bases. This CDR3 is 15 amino acids long. Trimming removed 4 bases from V and 4 bases from J; junction bases left unmatched: 5. The V gene's germline CDR1 is SGHKS and CDR2 YYEKEE (reference sequence). CDR3 region: CASSPTGGPNQPQHF. CDR3 DNA sequence: TGTGCCAGCAGCCCGACAGGGGGCCCTAATCAGCCCCAGCATTTT.

V and J are TRBV6-5 and TRBJ2-3, with TRBD2 matching over 7 bases. This CDR3 spans 13 amino acids. V was pared by 7 bases and J by 7 bases, with 8 bases of the junction left unmatched. Germline V gene data show CDR1 as MNHEY and CDR2 as SVGAGI. CDR3 sequence reads: CASIGEGRNTQYF. The CDR3 DNA follows: TGTGCCAGCATAGGGGAGGGACGAAATACGCAGTATTTT.

V and J are TRBV5-4 and TRBJ1-2; D may be TRBD1 (6 bases). Germline V gives CDR1 SGHNT, CDR2 YYREEE (reference sequence). This CDR3 is built from 15 residues. The V end lost 4 bases, the J end lost 2 bases, and 15 bases lay between the germline ends. CDR3 DNA: TGTGCCAGCAGCCGAACAGGGAACGAGAACTATGGCTACACCTTC. Its translation is CASSRTGNENYGYTF. Full variable domain (outside the CDR3, taken from reference TRBV5-4 and TRBJ1-2): ETGVTQSPTHLIKTRGQQVTLRCSSQSGHNTVSWYQQALGQGPQFIFQYYREEENGRGNFPPRFSGLQFPNYSSELNVNALELDDSALYLCASSRTGNENYGYTFGSGTRLTVV.

This chain uses TRBV3-1 (or the pseudogene TRBV3-2) with TRBJ2-1; 7 nucleotides match TRBD2. CDR1 is LGHDT, CDR2 YNNKEL, per germline (reference sequence). Trimming removed 8 bases from V and 6 bases from J; junction bases left unmatched: 10. The CDR3 is 14 amino acids. CDR3 protein: CASGGSETGNEQFF. DNA for the CDR3: TGTGCCAGCGGCGGGAGTGAGACGGGCAATGAGCAGTTCTTC.

This clone has only a few counts. The rearrangement joins TRBV6-5 to TRBJ1-6; no firm D call. The CDR3 contains 14 residues. Germline loops: CDR1 MNHEY, CDR2 SVGAGI. V lost 8 bases and J 0 bases, leaving 8 bases between the germline ends. CDR3 sequence reads: CASAASSYNSPLHF. Here the CDR3 DNA reads TGTGCCAGCGCAGCGAGCTCCTATAATTCACCCCTCCACTTT.

The CDR3 region is CASTPIMQGGQETQYF. The DNA of the CDR3 is TGTGCCAGCACCCCAATCATGCAGGGAGGGCAAGAGACCCAGTACTTC. This chain links TRBV7-9 with TRBJ2-5; TRBD2 matches 7 bases. CDR1 and CDR2 (germline): SEHNR, FQNEAQ (reference sequence). This CDR3 is built from 16 residues. J was trimmed by 2 bases and V by 7 bases; bases with no gene match: 13.

This chain links TRBV3-1 (or the pseudogene TRBV3-2) with TRBJ2-2; a weak D match, TRBD1 (6 bases). The CDR3 extends over 15 amino acids. In germline, CDR1 is LGHDT, CDR2 YNNKEL (reference sequence). V was cut by 6 bases and J by 5 bases, with 16 bases left in between. This chain's CDR3 is CASRRQELETGELFF. The CDR3 DNA reads as TGTGCCAGCAGGAGACAGGAGTTAGAAACCGGGGAGCTGTTTTTT.

The genes are TRBV27 and TRBJ1-5; weak D call: TRBD1 (6 bases). Germline V CDR1 and CDR2: MNHEY, SMNVEV (reference sequence). The CDR3 runs 15 residues. Trimming shortened V by 8 bases and J by 3 bases, and 17 bases separated the two germline ends. CDR3 coding DNA: TGTGCCAGCGATCACCTAGGACAGTTCAATCAGCCCCAGCATTTT. It specifies CASDHLGQFNQPQHF.

The chain combines TRBV11-2 with TRBJ1-1, with TRBD1 identical over 7 bases. The trim removed 5 bases at V and 1 base at J, leaving 7 bases unmatched. The CDR3 has 15 residues. Germline CDR1 reads SGHAT; CDR2 reads FQNNGV. CDR3 residues: CASSVTGASNTEAFF. CDR3 nucleotide sequence: TGTGCCAGCAGCGTTACAGGGGCCTCGAACACTGAAGCTTTCTTT.

The count of this clone is one. The rearrangement uses TRBV2 and TRBJ2-7; 12 nucleotides align to TRBD1. Germline assignment: CDR1 SNHLY and CDR2 FYNNEI. This CDR3 contains 14 residues. V gave up 5 bases and J gave up 4 bases; unmatched junction bases: 3. In nucleotides, the CDR3 is TGTGCCAGCAGTTGGGGACAGGGGGCGTACGAGCAGTACTTC. Residues: CASSWGQGAYEQYF.

V usage is TRBV6-5 and J usage is TRBJ1-2; D possibly corresponds to TRBD1 (6 bases). CDR3 length equals 13 residues. CDR1 is MNHEY and CDR2 is SVGAGI in the germline V gene. V dropped 5 bases and J dropped 4 bases, with 11 bases sitting between them. Written as DNA, the CDR3 is TGTGCCAGCAGTCTGGACAGTGTCTATGGCTACACCTTC. Residues: CASSLDSVYGYTF.

This sequence joins TRBV4-1 and TRBJ1-1, with D perhaps TRBD1 (6 bases). V lost 2 bases and J 2 bases, leaving 12 bases between the germline ends. Germline CDR1 reads MGHRA; CDR2 reads YSYEKL. The CDR3 has 15 residues. The chain's CDR3 is CASSQHPTGNTEAFF. DNA for the CDR3: TGCGCCAGCAGCCAACATCCGACAGGAAACACTGAAGCTTTCTTT.

This clone appeared a single time. The chain has TRBV3-1 (or the pseudogene TRBV3-2) and TRBJ2-7; the D gene is possibly TRBD2 (6 bases). The CDR3 spans 15 residues. Trimming took 4 bases from V and 0 from J, leaving 13 bases between them. Per the germline V gene, CDR1 is LGHDT and CDR2 is YNNKEL (reference sequence). The CDR3: CASSPGLISSYEQYF. In nucleotides, the CDR3 is TGTGCCAGCAGCCCAGGACTAATAAGCTCCTACGAGCAGTACTTC.

The rearrangement uses TRBV2 and TRBJ1-5, with a tentative D call TRBD1 (5 bases). V lost 7 bases to trimming and J lost 5 bases, with 21 bases between them. Germline values: CDR1 SNHLY, CDR2 FYNNEI. The CDR3 has 16 amino acids. CDR3 sequence (DNA): TGTGCCAGCACTCCCCGGGGGGGGTTCTCAGATCAGCCCCAGCATTTT. Its protein product is CASTPRGGFSDQPQHF.

The chain recombines TRBV18 with TRBJ2-1, with TRBD2 matching 8 bases. From germline, CDR1 is KGHSH and CDR2 LQKENI. CDR3 length: 18 residues. J lost 4 bases, V lost 1 base, and 12 bases had no gene match. The CDR3 DNA reads TGTGCCAGCTCACCACGAGGAATGGGAGCGGGAGAGTACAATGAGCAGTTCTTC. Protein sequence: CASSPRGMGAGEYNEQFF.

The chain links TRBV2 to TRBJ2-7; D is possibly TRBD2 (6 bases). Trimming cost V 10 bases and J 1 base, with 17 bases left between them. This CDR3 spans 14 amino acids. The germline V gene has CDR1 SNHLY and CDR2 FYNNEI. CDR3 bases: TGTGCCACCACCCGCGGGACGGGTTCCTACGAGCAGTACTTC. Translated: CATTRGTGSYEQYF.

This chain joins TRBV7-8 and TRBJ2-5; 9 bases match TRBD1. Germline V gene sequence: CDR1 SGHVS, CDR2 FQNEAQ. Trimming cost V 4 bases and J 2 bases; bases outside gene matches: 5. This CDR3 has 15 residues. The CDR3 nucleotides are TGTGCCAGCAGCTCTGGGACAGGGCCTCAAGAGACCCAGTACTTC. Its protein is CASSSGTGPQETQYF.

This chain uses TRBV7-3 with TRBJ1-1; D is unclear. The V end lost 4 bases, the J end lost 0 bases, and 6 bases lay between the germline ends. Germline CDR1 reads SGHTA; CDR2 reads FQGTGA. The CDR3 is 13 residues long. The CDR3 DNA reads TGTGCCAGCAGCTCTTACATGAACACTGAAGCTTTCTTT. Protein sequence: CASSSYMNTEAFF.

V usage is TRBV28 and J usage is TRBJ2-7, with 9 bases lining up with TRBD2. The CDR3 extends over 15 amino acids. CDR1 and CDR2 (germline): MDHEN, SYDVKM. V shed 4 bases, J shed 2 bases, and the junction held 6 bases outside the gene matches. CDR3 sequence reads: CASSSPSSGAYEQYF. The DNA for the CDR3 is TGTGCCAGCAGTTCTCCGTCTAGCGGGGCCTACGAGCAGTACTTC.

Only one count was recorded for this clone. The genes are TRBV9 and TRBJ2-1, with a possible D match to TRBD2 (5 bases). Looked up from germline, CDR1 is SGDLS and CDR2 is YYNGEE. V dropped 0 bases and J dropped 6 bases, with 10 bases sitting between them. The CDR3 extends over 14 amino acids. The CDR3 coding sequence is TGTGCCAGCAGCGTAGTGTGGGGAGTCAATGAGCAGTTCTTC. Translation gives CASSVVWGVNEQFF. Looking up the rest from reference TRBV9 and TRBJ2-1 gives the full variable domain: DSGVTQTPKHLITATGQRVTLRCSPRSGDLSVYWYQQSLDQGLQFLIQYYNGEERAKGNILERFSAQQFPDLHSELNLSSLELGDSALYFCASSVVWGVNEQFFGPGTRLTVL.

CDR3 region: CAISEGTSTSYEQYF. CDR3 nucleotides: TGTGCCATCAGTGAAGGGACTAGCACCTCCTACGAGCAGTACTTC. V and J are TRBV10-3 and TRBJ2-7, with 9 bases matching TRBD2. Germline trimming cut 3 bases from V and 0 bases from J; bases unmatched to any gene: 3. The CDR3 totals 15 residues. The germline CDR1 and CDR2 sequences are ENHRY and SYGVKD.